This passage covers 21 T cell receptor beta chains from one sample sequenced in a study of tumor and adjacent non-tumor tissue in lung cancer (dated by TCRdb to between 2018 and 2020). RNA was isolated from bulk, unsorted tissue, and RNA quality was assessed with a NanoDrop ND-1000 and an Agilent 2100. Receptor amplification or capture employed multiplex PCR. Sequenced on an Illumina HiSeq 2500. TCRbeta libraries were constructed through three rounds of nested PCR with primers (Table S4) according to protocols modified from ARM-PCR. TCRdb's own reprocessing of the public reads used fastp at Q25 and MiXCR and kept productive beta chains. Duplicate CDR3 protein sequences are folded into a single record with the most common DNA and genes. This sample is represented by some 200,000 distinct CDR3 sequences; about 76% of them were singletons. Of the sample, around 27% falls within the top ten clones. Material: lung tumor tissue. The receptor source for this set is a man aged 60 to 75 with non-small cell lung cancer.

On this clonotype itself: This may stem from a read error, because a much larger clone lies one nucleotide away. The chain couples TRBV20-1 to TRBJ2-7, with 9 bases aligning to TRBD1. The CDR3 is 13 residues long. CDR1 and CDR2 (germline): DFQATT, SNEGSKA (reference sequence). Here the CDR3 reads CNARTGVGDEQYF. In DNA, the CDR3 is TGCAATGCTAGGACAGGGGTTGGGGACGAGCAGTACTTC.

The V call is TRBV28, the J call TRBJ2-7; no reliable D call. The CDR3 consists of 15 residues. From germline, CDR1 is MDHEN and CDR2 SYDVKM. V lost 5 bases and J 10 bases, leaving 24 bases between the germline ends. The CDR3: CASSTPGWELGGQYF. As DNA, the CDR3 is TGTGCCAGCAGTACCCCCGGCTGGGAATTGGGCGGACAGTACTTC.

About this clonotype: Because the CDR3 is missing its conserved closing phenylalanine or tryptophan, this is likely a read error. This rearrangement joins TRBV11-2 to TRBJ2-5; the match to TRBD1 covers 7 bases. J lost 7 bases, V lost 4 bases, and 15 bases had no gene match. This CDR3 spans 16 amino acids. CDR1 is SGHAT and CDR2 is FQNNGV in the germline V gene. The CDR3 nucleotides are TGTGCCAGCAGCTCCACAATGAGGGGGCCAAAGGTGACCCAGTACTAC. As protein: CASSSTMRGPKVTQYY.

On this clonotype itself: The CDR3 does not close with the conserved phenylalanine or tryptophan, likely indicating a read error. The V call is TRBV5-4, the J call TRBJ2-3, with 10 bases that match TRBD2. Germline CDR1 is SGHNT and CDR2 is YYREEE (reference sequence). This CDR3 has 14 amino acids. The J segment lost 7 bases and the V segment lost 2 bases, leaving 4 bases of the junction unmatched. CDR3 residues: CASSFGLAENTQYL. CDR3 nucleotide sequence: TGTGCCAGCAGCTTCGGACTAGCGGAAAATACGCAGTATCTT.

This clonotype has more than one count but fewer than ten. With a much larger clone just one base away, this may be a read error. The chain recombines TRBV29-1 with TRBJ2-7, with D perhaps TRBD2 (5 bases). The germline V and J ends were trimmed by 7 bases and 1 base, with 11 bases remaining between them. The CDR3 length is 12 residues. Per germline, CDR1 SQVTM and CDR2 ANQGSEA. DNA for the CDR3: TGCAGCGGCCTACTAGATTCCTACGAGCAGTACTTC. It is translated as CSGLLDSYEQYF.

The rearrangement joins TRBV6-1 to TRBJ2-7; 7 bases fit TRBD1. CDR1 and CDR2 (germline): MNHNS, SASEGT. V trimming: 6 bases; J trimming: 3 bases; junction bases outside the gene matches: 11. The CDR3 is made up of 15 amino acids. CDR3 sequence (DNA): TGTGCCAGCAGGATTCTCCGGGACAGTCTCTACGAGCAGTACTTC. This encodes CASRILRDSLYEQYF.

The DNA of the CDR3 is TGCAGTGCTCCCGGAGGCCCAGTCACTGAAGCTTTCTTT. This sequence encodes CSAPGGPVTEAFF. J is TRBJ1-1 and V is TRBV20-1; D gene uncertain. The V end lost 5 bases, the J end lost 4 bases, and 14 bases lay between the germline ends. Per germline, CDR1 DFQATT and CDR2 SNEGSKA (reference sequence). The CDR3 covers 13 residues.

There are a few counts of this clonotype. This chain joins TRBV7-2 and TRBJ2-2; TRBD2 aligns across 9 bases. CDR1 and CDR2 (germline): SGHTA, FQGNSA. The CDR3 covers 14 residues. The trim removed 5 bases at V and 5 bases at J, leaving 3 bases unmatched. The CDR3 sequence is CASSGTSGTGELFF. The CDR3 region has the DNA TGTGCCAGCAGCGGTACTAGCGGGACCGGGGAGCTGTTTTTT.

The chain combines TRBV6-5 with TRBJ1-3; tentative D call: TRBD1 (6 bases). Germline V gene lookup returns CDR1 MNHEY and CDR2 SVGAGI. Trimming pared 6 bases from V and 4 bases from J, leaving 19 bases between. The CDR3 is made up of 16 amino acids. The CDR3 coding sequence is TGTGCCAGCAGCGACTGCCTGGACAGTGCAGGAAACACCATATATTTT. The encoded protein is CASSDCLDSAGNTIYF.

The V gene is TRBV7-9, the J gene TRBJ1-6, with 9 bases lining up with TRBD1. CDR3 length: 14 amino acids. Trimming at V came to 5 bases and at J to 10 bases, leaving 6 bases not matched to a gene. CDR1 SEHNR and CDR2 FQNEAQ come from the germline V gene (reference sequence). The CDR3 here is CASSTGTGRSPLHF. Written as DNA, the CDR3 is TGTGCCAGCAGCACCGGGACAGGGAGATCACCCCTCCACTTT.

This clonotype has ten or more counts. The chain has TRBV11-3 and TRBJ2-2; D may be TRBD2 (6 bases). Between the trimmed V and J ends, which lost 5 bases and 2 bases, there was a span of 15 bases. The germline V gene encodes CDR1 SGHNT and CDR2 YENEEA. The CDR3 extends over 16 amino acids. The CDR3 spells CASSAEGRRNTGELFF. The DNA for the CDR3 is TGTGCCAGCAGCGCCGAAGGGAGGAGAAACACCGGGGAGCTGTTTTTT.

The count of this clonotype is one. Just one base apart from a much larger clone, this may be a read error. The chain has TRBV28 and TRBJ1-2; D gene unclear. Germline V lookup: CDR1 MDHEN, CDR2 SYDVKM. The CDR3 is made up of 13 amino acids. CDR3 region: CVSSPTTKYGYTF. The CDR3 nucleotides read TGTGTCAGCAGTCCCACGACCAAATATGGCTACACCTTC.

This clonotype was counted a few times. The chain links TRBV6-1 to TRBJ1-4; 8 nucleotides agree with TRBD1. The CDR3 length is 12 residues. The V gene end was trimmed by 7 bases and the J gene end by 13 bases; junction bases not matched to a gene: 8. The V gene's germline CDR1 is MNHNS and CDR2 SASEGT. The CDR3 region is CASTLQGAVLFF. CDR3 DNA: TGTGCCAGCACCCTGCAGGGGGCCGTACTGTTTTTT.

The sample holds a few counts of this clonotype. This may come from a read error, since a much larger clone is one base off. This chain uses TRBV11-3 with TRBJ2-7, with D possibly called TRBD1 or TRBD2 (5 bases each). V was cut by 4 bases and J by 9 bases, with 16 bases left in between. The CDR3 has 13 amino acids. Per the germline V gene, CDR1 is SGHNT and CDR2 is YENEEA. CDR3 protein: CASSSSGRDGQYF. CDR3 DNA sequence: TGTGCCAGCAGCTCCAGCGGCAGGGACGGGCAGTACTTC.

Concerning this clonotype: One end of the junction is discordant with germline, which a read error may explain. V is TRBV5-1 and J is TRBJ2-1, with 9 bases identical to TRBD2. The CDR3 runs to 16 residues. Germline V gene data show CDR1 as SGHRS and CDR2 as YFSETQ. The CDR3 loop reads CASSLSGTSRDNELFF. The CDR3 DNA reads TGCGCCAGCAGCTTGTCCGGGACTAGCAGGGATAATGAGCTGTTCTTC.

Of note for this clonotype: A much larger clone sits a single nucleotide away, making a read error possible. The chain is built from TRBV12-3 or TRBV12-4 and TRBJ2-5; a possible D gene is TRBD2 (6 bases). Trimming left V 0 bases short and J 9 bases short, with 11 bases between. This CDR3 spans 13 amino acids. In nucleotides, the CDR3 is TGTGCCAGCAGTTTAGCCGAGTGGGAGGCCCAGTACTTC. It yields the protein CASSLAEWEAQYF.

This clonotype was recorded a few times. This may come from a read error, since a much larger clone is one base off. The chain has TRBV20-1 and TRBJ2-1; TRBD2 agrees at 8 bases. V was clipped by 4 bases and J by 0 bases; unmatched bases: 11. The CDR3 sequence is 17 residues long. CDR1 is DFQATT, CDR2 SNEGSKA, per germline (reference sequence). The CDR3 coding sequence is TGCAGTGCTACGACCGGGACTAGTGTAAGCTCCTACAATGAGCAGTTCTTC. Translating gives CSATTGTSVSSYNEQFF.

As regards this clonotype: Since the CDR3 does not end with the conserved phenylalanine or tryptophan, this likely comes from a read error. The limits of the CDR3 on the DNA are not certain, so only TCRdb's listed CDR3 is given. The chain carries TRBV6-5 and TRBJ2-5; TRBD1, as called in the table, went unchecked against the DNA. From its first to its last residue, the CDR3 has 15 amino acids. The germline CDR1 and CDR2 sequences are MNHEY and SVGAGI. CDR3 loop: CASSYGTGPGETQYL.

With regard to this clonotype: This may be a read error: a much more frequent sequence differs by one nucleotide. CDR3 sequence reads: CASSLGFTEQAFF. DNA of the CDR3: TGTGCCAGCAGCTTAGGTTTTACTGAGCAAGCTTTCTTT. The V call is TRBV13, the J call TRBJ1-1; D gene uncertain. V was pared by 0 bases and J by 9 bases, with 11 bases between. The V gene's germline CDR1 is PRHDT and CDR2 FYEKMQ (reference sequence). This CDR3 comprises 13 residues.

With respect to this clonotype: Compared with germline, one end of the junction differs, possibly owing to a read error. Written as DNA, the CDR3 is TGTGCCAGCAGGCGTCCGAGCTCCTGCAATGAGCAGTTCTTC. Amino acid sequence: CASRRPSSCNEQFF. J is TRBJ2-1 and V is TRBV6-2 or TRBV6-3, with D uncertain. CDR1 is MNHEY and CDR2 is SVGEGT in the germline V gene. The CDR3 is 14 residues long.

Of note for this clonotype: Just one base apart from a much larger clone, this may be a read error. The gene calls are TRBV24-1 and TRBJ2-5, with D perhaps TRBD1 (6 bases). The CDR3 extends over 17 amino acids. V dropped 3 bases and J dropped 4 bases, with 20 bases sitting between them. Per the germline V gene, CDR1 is KGHDR and CDR2 is SFDVKD. The CDR3 DNA reads TGTGCCACCAGTGATGGGGGCAGCAGAGGAGGTATAGAGACCCAGTACTTC. Amino acid sequence: CATSDGGSRGGIETQYF.